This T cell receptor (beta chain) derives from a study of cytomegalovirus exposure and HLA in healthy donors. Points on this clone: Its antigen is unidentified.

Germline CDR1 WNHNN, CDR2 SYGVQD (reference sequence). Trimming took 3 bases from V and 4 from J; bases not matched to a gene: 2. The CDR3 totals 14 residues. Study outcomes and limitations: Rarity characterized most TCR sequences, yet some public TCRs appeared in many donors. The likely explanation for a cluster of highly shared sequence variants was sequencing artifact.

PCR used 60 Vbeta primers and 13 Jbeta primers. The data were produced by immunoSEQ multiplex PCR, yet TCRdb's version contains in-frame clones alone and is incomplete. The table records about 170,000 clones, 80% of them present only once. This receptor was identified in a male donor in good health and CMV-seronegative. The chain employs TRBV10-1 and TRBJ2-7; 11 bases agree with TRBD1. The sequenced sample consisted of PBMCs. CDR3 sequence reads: CASSEGQGAYEQYF. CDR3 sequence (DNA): TGCGCCAGCAGTGAAGGACAGGGGGCTTACGAGCAGTACTTC.